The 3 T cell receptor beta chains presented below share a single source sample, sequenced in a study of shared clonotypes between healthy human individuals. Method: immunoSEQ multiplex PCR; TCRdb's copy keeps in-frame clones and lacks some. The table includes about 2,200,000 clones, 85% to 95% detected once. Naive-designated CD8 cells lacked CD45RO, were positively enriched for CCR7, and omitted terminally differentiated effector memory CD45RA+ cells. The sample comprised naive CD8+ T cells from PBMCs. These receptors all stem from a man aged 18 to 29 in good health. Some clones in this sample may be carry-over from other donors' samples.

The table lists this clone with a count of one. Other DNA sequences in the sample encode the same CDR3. The CDR3: CAWEEGENYGYTF. The CDR3 DNA reads as TGTGCCTGGGAGGAGGGGGAAAACTATGGCTACACCTTC. The gene calls are TRBV30 and TRBJ1-2; a weak D match, TRBD1 (6 bases). The CDR3 contains 13 residues. The V and J ends lost 5 bases and 2 bases respectively, with 12 bases between them. Germline CDR1 GTSNPN, CDR2 SVGIG (reference sequence).

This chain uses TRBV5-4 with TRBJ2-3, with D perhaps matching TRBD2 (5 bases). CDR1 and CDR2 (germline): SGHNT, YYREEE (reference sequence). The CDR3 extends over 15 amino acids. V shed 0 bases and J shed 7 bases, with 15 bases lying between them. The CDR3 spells CASSLGGVPPHTQYF. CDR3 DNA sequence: TGTGCCAGCAGCTTGGGGGGAGTACCGCCCCATACGCAGTATTTT.

CDR3 amino acids: CASSLFPQVHSGNTIYF. The CDR3 DNA sequence: TGTGCCAGCAGCTTATTCCCCCAGGTCCACTCTGGAAACACCATATATTTT. The chain uses TRBV7-9 and TRBJ1-3, with D hard to call. V gave up 2 bases and J gave up 0 bases, with 14 bases separating them. CDR1 SEHNR and CDR2 FQNEAQ come from the germline V gene (reference sequence). This CDR3 is 17 amino acids long.